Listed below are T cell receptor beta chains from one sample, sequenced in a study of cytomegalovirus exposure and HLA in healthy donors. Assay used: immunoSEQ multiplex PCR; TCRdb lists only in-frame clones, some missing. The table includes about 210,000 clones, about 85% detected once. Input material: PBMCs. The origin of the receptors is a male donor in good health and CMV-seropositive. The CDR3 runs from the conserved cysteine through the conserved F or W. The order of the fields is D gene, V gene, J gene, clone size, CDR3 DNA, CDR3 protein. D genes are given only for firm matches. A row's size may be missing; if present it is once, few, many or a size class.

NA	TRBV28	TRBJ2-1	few	TGTGCCAGCAGTTATCCGGGATCTTGGTCCAATGAGCAGTTCTTC	CASSYPGSWSNEQFF
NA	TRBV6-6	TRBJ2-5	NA	TGTGCCAGCAGCCTGGGCGGGACCGAGACCCAGTACTTC	CASSLGGTETQYF
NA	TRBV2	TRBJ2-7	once	TGTGCCAGCAGGACTGGGGGGGAGCAGTACTTC	CASRTGGEQYF
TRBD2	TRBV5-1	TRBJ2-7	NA	TGCGCCAGCCGTTTAGCGGGAGAGGACGACGAGCAGTACTTC	CASRLAGEDDEQYF
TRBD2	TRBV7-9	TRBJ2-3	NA	TGTGCCAGCAGCTTAGGACTAGCGGGAACGCAGTATTTT	CASSLGLAGTQYF
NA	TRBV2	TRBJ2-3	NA	TGTGCCACGGACAGACCGACAGATACGCAGTATTTT	CATDRPTDTQYF
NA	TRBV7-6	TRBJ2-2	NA	TGTGCCAGCAGCTCCTTGGGGCTTGGGAACACCGGGGAGCTGTTTTTT	CASSSLGLGNTGELFF
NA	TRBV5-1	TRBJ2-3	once	TGCGCCAGCAGCTTACTAGTTGTAGCAGATACGCAGTATTTT	CASSLLVVADTQYF
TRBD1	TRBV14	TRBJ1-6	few	TGTGCCAGCAGCCAGTTCTCCGGGACAGGGGTATCACCCCTCCACTTT	CASSQFSGTGVSPLHF
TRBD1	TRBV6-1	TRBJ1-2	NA	TGTGCCAGCAGTGAAGCGGTTGGGACAGGGCTAGACTATGGCTACACCTTC	CASSEAVGTGLDYGYTF
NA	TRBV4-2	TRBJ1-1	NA	TGTGCCAGCAGCCAAAGTGACAGAAACACTGAAGCTTTCTTT	CASSQSDRNTEAFF
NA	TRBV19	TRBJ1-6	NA	TGTGCCAGTAGTATTGGGGGGGATTCACCCCTCCACTTT	CASSIGGDSPLHF
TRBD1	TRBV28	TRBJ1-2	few	TGTGCCAGCAGGTTGGAAGGGACAGGGGGCTTGAATGGCTACACCTTC	CASRLEGTGGLNGYTF
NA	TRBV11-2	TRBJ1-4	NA	TGTGCCAGCAGTCCGGGGAGAGGATCTGAAAAACTGTTTTTT	CASSPGRGSEKLFF
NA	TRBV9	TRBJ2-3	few	TGTGCCAGCAGCGCCCAATCCGGGACACATTTTGTGTATTTT	CASSAQSGTHFVYF
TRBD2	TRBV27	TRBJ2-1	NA	TGTGCCAGCAGTTTATTGGTAGCGGGGCCGTACAATGAGCAGTTCTTC	CASSLLVAGPYNEQFF
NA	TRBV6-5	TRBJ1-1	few	TGTGCCAGCAGTTACGAGGGCCCCACTGAAGCTTTCTTT	CASSYEGPTEAFF
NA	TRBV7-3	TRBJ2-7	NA	TGTGCCAGCAGCTTAGCGGGGGCCGCCTTGAACGAGCAGTACTTC	CASSLAGAALNEQYF
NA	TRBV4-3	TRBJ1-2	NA	TGCGCCAGCAGGGAGGGGGAGGGAAGCTATGGCTACACCTTC	CASREGEGSYGYTF
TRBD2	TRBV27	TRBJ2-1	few	TGTGCCAGCAGTTTGGACCGCGGGGGCAATGAGCAGTTCTTC	CASSLDRGGNEQFF
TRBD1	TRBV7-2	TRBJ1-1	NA	TGTGCCAGCAGCCCGGGACAGGGAGGGGTAGCTTTCTTT	CASSPGQGGVAFF
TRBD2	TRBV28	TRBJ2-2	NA	TGTGCCAGCAGTATCCCGGGGGGTTCGAACACCGGGGAGCTGTTTTTT	CASSIPGGSNTGELFF
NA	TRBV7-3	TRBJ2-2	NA	TGTGCCAGCAGCTTGGCAGGCCCGAACACCGGGGAGCTGTTTTTT	CASSLAGPNTGELFF